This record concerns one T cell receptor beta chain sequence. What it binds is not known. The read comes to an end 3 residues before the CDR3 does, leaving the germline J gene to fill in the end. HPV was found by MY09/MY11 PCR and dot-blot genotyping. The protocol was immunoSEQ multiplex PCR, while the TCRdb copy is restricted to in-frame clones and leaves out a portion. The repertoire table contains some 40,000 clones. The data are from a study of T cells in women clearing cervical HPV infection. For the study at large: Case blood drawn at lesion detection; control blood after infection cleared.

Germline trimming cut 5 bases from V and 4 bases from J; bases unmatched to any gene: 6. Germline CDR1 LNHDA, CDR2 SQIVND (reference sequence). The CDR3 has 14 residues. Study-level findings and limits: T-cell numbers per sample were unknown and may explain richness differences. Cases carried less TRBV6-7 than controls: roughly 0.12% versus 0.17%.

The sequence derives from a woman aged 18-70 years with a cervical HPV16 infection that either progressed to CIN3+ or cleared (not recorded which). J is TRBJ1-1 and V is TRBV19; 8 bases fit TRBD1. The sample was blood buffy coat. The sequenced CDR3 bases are TGTGCCAGTAGTTCCCCGGACAGGGTCACTGAA. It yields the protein CASSSPDRVTE. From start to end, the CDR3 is CASSSPDRVTEAFF.